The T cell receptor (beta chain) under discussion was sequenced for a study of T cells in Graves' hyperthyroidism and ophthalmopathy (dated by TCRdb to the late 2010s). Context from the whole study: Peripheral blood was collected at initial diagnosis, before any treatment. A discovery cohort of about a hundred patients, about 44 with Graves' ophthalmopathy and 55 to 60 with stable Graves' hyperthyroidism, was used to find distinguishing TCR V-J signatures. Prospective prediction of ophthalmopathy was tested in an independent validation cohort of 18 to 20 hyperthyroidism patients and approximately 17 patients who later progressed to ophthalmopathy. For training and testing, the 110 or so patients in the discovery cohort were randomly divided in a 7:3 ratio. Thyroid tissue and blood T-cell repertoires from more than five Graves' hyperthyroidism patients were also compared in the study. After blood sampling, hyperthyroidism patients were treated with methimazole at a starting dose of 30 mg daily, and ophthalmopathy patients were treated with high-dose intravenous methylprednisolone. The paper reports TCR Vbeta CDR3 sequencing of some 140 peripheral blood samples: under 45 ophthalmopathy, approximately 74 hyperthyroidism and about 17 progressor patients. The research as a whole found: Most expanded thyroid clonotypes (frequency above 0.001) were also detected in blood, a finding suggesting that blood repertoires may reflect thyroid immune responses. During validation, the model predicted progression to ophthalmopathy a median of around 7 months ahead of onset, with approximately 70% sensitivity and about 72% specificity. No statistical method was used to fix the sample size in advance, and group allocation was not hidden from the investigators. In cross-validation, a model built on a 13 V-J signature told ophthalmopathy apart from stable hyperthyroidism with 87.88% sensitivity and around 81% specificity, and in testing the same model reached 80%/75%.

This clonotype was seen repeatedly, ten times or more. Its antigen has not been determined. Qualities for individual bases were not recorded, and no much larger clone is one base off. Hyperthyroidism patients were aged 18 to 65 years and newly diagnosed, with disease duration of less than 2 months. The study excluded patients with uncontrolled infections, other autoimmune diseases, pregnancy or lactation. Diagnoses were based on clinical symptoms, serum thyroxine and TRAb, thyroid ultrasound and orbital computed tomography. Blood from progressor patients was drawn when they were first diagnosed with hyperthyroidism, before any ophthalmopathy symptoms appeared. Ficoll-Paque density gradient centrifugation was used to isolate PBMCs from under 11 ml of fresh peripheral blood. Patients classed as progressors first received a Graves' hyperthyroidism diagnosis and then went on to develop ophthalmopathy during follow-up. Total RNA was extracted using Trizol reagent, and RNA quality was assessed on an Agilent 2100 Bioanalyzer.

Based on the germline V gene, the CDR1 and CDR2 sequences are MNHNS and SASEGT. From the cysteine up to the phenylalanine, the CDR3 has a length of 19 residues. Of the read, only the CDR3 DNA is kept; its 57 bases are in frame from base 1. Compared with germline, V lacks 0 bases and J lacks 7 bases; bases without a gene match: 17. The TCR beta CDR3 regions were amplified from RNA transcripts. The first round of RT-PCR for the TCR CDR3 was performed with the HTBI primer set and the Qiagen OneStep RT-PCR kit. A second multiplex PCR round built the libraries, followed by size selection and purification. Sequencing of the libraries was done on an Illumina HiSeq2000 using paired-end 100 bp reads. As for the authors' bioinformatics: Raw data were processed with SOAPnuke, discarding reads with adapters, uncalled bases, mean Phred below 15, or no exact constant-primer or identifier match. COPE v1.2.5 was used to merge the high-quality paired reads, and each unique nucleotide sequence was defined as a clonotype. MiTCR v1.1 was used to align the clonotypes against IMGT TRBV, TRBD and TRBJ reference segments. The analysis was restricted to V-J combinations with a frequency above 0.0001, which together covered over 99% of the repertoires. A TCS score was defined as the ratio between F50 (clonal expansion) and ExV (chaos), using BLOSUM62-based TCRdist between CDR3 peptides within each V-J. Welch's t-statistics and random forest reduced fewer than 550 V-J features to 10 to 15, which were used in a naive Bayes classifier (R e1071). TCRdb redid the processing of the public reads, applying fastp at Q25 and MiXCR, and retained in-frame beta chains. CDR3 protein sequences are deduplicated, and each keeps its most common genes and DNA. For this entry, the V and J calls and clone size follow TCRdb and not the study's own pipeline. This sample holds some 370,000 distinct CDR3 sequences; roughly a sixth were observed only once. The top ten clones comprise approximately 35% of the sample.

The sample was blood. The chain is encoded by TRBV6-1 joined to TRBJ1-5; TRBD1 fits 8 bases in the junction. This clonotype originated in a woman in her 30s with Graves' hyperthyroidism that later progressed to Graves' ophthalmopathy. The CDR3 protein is CASSEAWAGGWRGGQPQHF. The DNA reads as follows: TGTGCCAGCAGTGAAGCCTGGGCAGGGGGCTGGCGGGGAGGACAGCCCCAGCATTTT.